Listed here are 19 T cell receptor beta chains from one sample, sequenced in a study of blood T cell repertoires in COVID-19 (dated by TCRdb to 2018 to 2021). Libraries were constructed by the immunoSEQ multiplex PCR assay. The source is immuneACCESS, and TCRdb retained only in-frame sequences with V and J called. Part of the clones is not carried over; for the studies checked, unresolved V genes explain less than half of this, and the remainder is unexplained. Counted in this sample were fewer than 350,000 clones; 85% of them appeared once. Of the sample, around 1.9% is held by the ten largest clones. The sequenced sample was PBMCs or T cells enriched from blood (not recorded which). These receptors all stem from a woman aged 25 to 39 who had been exposed to COVID-19.

The chain recombines TRBV4-1 with TRBJ1-5, with D hard to call. Deletions cut 5 bases from V and 0 bases from J, with 11 bases between. CDR1 and CDR2 (germline): MGHRA, YSYEKL. The CDR3 is made up of 15 amino acids. The CDR3 DNA reads TGCGCCAGCAGCAGAGCCGCATATAGCAATCAGCCCCAGCATTTT. Its protein is CASSRAAYSNQPQHF.

The chain combines TRBV30 with TRBJ1-2; a possible D gene is TRBD1 (6 bases). V lost 2 bases and J lost 2, with 12 bases in between. This CDR3 comprises 14 residues. Germline V CDR1 and CDR2: GTSNPN, SVGIG (reference sequence). In DNA, the CDR3 is TGTGCCTGGAGTACCAATAGGGGGAACTATGGCTACACCTTC. This gives the protein CAWSTNRGNYGYTF.

The chain couples TRBV5-8 to TRBJ2-3, with 10 nucleotides matching TRBD1. The CDR3 covers 15 residues. Unmatched junction bases numbered 4, after V lost 4 bases and J lost 2 bases. Germline-derived CDR1 and CDR2 are SGHTS and YDEGEE. The CDR3 protein is CASSRGTGVTDTQYF. Written as DNA, the CDR3 is TGTGCCAGCAGCCGCGGGACAGGGGTCACAGATACGCAGTATTTT.

The chain links TRBV4-3 to TRBJ2-7; 12 bases line up with TRBD2. The CDR3 loop spans 16 amino acids. CDR1 LGHNA and CDR2 YSLEER come from the germline V gene. The trim removed 0 bases at V and 3 bases at J, leaving 3 bases unmatched. CDR3 in DNA: TGCGCCAGCAGCCAAGATACGACTAGCGGGAGCTACGAGCAGTACTTC. It specifies CASSQDTTSGSYEQYF.

V gene TRBV19 combines with J gene TRBJ1-4, with D uncertain. The CDR3 sequence is 21 residues long. Looked up from germline, CDR1 is LNHDA and CDR2 is SQIVND (reference sequence). V was cut by 2 bases and J by 0 bases, with 25 bases left in between. This CDR3 is CASSIYQLYTEGIATNEKLFF. CDR3 DNA sequence: TGTGCCAGTAGTATATATCAATTATATACGGAGGGAATCGCAACTAATGAAAAACTGTTTTTT.

The chain links TRBV24-1 to TRBJ2-7; tentative D call: TRBD2 (6 bases). The CDR3 extends over 13 amino acids. CDR1 is KGHDR, CDR2 SFDVKD, per germline. Between the trimmed V and J ends, which lost 6 bases and 4 bases, there was a span of 12 bases. The CDR3 is CATSRTNSYEQYF. DNA of the CDR3: TGTGCCACCAGTAGGACTAATTCTTACGAGCAGTACTTC.

The chain couples TRBV4-1 to TRBJ2-1; 7 bases align to TRBD2. Germline trimming cut 2 bases from V and 8 bases from J; bases unmatched to any gene: 15. The CDR3 has 17 amino acids. CDR1 and CDR2 (germline): MGHRA, YSYEKL. CDR3 coding DNA: TGCGCCAGCAGCCAAAAACCCGGGATGGGAGGGTTAGATGAGCAGTTCTTC. Residues: CASSQKPGMGGLDEQFF.

This chain connects TRBV9 to TRBJ2-3, with D uncertain. Trimming shortened V by 0 bases and J by 0 bases, and 11 bases separated the two germline ends. The CDR3 consists of 16 residues. Germline values: CDR1 SGDLS, CDR2 YYNGEE. The CDR3 DNA sequence: TGTGCCAGCAGCGTAGGCCCTACCCCTAGCACAGATACGCAGTATTTT. The encoded protein is CASSVGPTPSTDTQYF.

The V call is TRBV28, the J call TRBJ1-4; D might be TRBD1 (5 bases). Germline V gene sequence: CDR1 MDHEN, CDR2 SYDVKM. The CDR3 is 13 amino acids. V was trimmed by 7 bases and J by 6 bases, leaving 12 bases between them. The CDR3: CASIRAGHEKLFF. The DNA of the CDR3 is TGTGCCAGCATCCGGGCAGGGCATGAAAAACTGTTTTTT.

This clone has just one count. The V and J genes are TRBV2 and TRBJ1-5; 12 positions agree with TRBD1. The germline gives CDR1 SNHLY, CDR2 FYNNEI. The length of the CDR3 is 12 residues. The CDR3 is CGDRGLKQPQHF. The CDR3 coding sequence is TGTGGGGACAGGGGGCTAAAACAGCCCCAGCATTTT.

The V and J genes are TRBV7-2 and TRBJ2-7, with TRBD2 matching 8 bases. Germline CDR1 is SGHTA and CDR2 is FQGNSA. J gave up 2 bases and V 5 bases, and 5 bases lay outside the gene matches. The CDR3 covers 14 residues. The CDR3 protein is CASSLSGGPYEQYF. The CDR3 nucleotides are TGTGCCAGCAGCCTGAGCGGGGGCCCCTACGAGCAGTACTTC.

The genes are TRBV28 and TRBJ1-2, with 11 bases fitting TRBD1. V shed 8 bases and J 4 bases; nucleotides not matched to a gene: 9. Germline V gives CDR1 MDHEN, CDR2 SYDVKM. The CDR3 length is 15 residues. The CDR3 protein is CASVSSGTGGYGYTF. As DNA, the CDR3 is TGTGCCAGCGTATCATCCGGGACAGGGGGCTATGGCTACACCTTC.

This clone has at least ten counts. This CDR3 is CASSDTGTNTGELFF. CDR3 coding DNA: TGTGCCAGCAGCGATACGGGAACGAACACCGGGGAGCTGTTTTTT. The chain joins TRBV9 to TRBJ2-2; a possible D gene is TRBD2 (5 bases). CDR1 and CDR2 from the germline V gene are SGDLS and YYNGEE. The CDR3 length is 15 residues. V dropped 3 bases and J dropped 0 bases, with 9 bases sitting between them.

This clone was counted many times. The V call is TRBV5-1, the J call TRBJ2-2, with D perhaps TRBD2 (6 bases). The CDR3 length is 14 residues. The germline gives CDR1 SGHRS, CDR2 YFSETQ. V was pared by 6 bases and J by 6 bases, with 15 bases between. CDR3 sequence reads: CASTLGGTAGELFF. For the CDR3, the DNA is TGCGCCAGCACCCTGGGGGGAACGGCCGGGGAGCTGTTTTTT. The full variable domain, in which reference TRBV5-1 and TRBJ2-2 provide the parts outside the CDR3, is KAGVTQTPRYLIKTRGQQVTLSCSPISGHRSVSWYQQTPGQGLQFLFEYFSETQRNKGNFPGRFSGRQFSNSRSEMNVSTLELGDSALYLCASTLGGTAGELFFGEGSRLTVL.

This chain joins TRBV6-1 and TRBJ1-5; TRBD1 matches at 10 bases. Germline V CDR1 and CDR2: MNHNS, SASEGT. This CDR3 contains 16 residues. J was trimmed by 5 bases and V by 4 bases; bases with no gene match: 8. CDR3 region: CASSALRDRGDQPQHF. As DNA, the CDR3 is TGTGCCAGCAGTGCCCTCCGGGACAGGGGTGATCAGCCCCAGCATTTT.

The V call is TRBV7-6, the J call TRBJ1-5; D might be TRBD1 (6 bases). CDR3 size: 14 residues. CDR1 SGHVS and CDR2 FNYEAQ come from the germline V gene. V lost 3 bases to trimming and J lost 4 bases, with 10 bases between them. The chain's CDR3 is CASSFQGPNQPQHF. In nucleotides, the CDR3 is TGTGCCAGCAGCTTTCAGGGGCCGAATCAGCCCCAGCATTTT. Using reference TRBV7-6 and TRBJ1-5 for the parts outside the CDR3, the full variable domain is GAGVSQSPRYKVTKRGQDVALRCDPISGHVSLYWYRQALGQGPEFLTYFNYEAQQDKSGLPNDRFSAERPEGSISTLTIQRTEQRDSAMYRCASSFQGPNQPQHFGDGTRLSIL.

This clone showed up just once. The genes are TRBV7-3 and TRBJ2-3; 7 bases line up with TRBD2. The germline CDR1 and CDR2 sequences are SGHTA and FQGTGA. V lost 5 bases to trimming and J lost 4 bases; unmatched junction nucleotides: 9. CDR3 size: 15 residues. CDR3 protein: CASSPGGTSSDTQYF. The CDR3, as DNA: TGTGCCAGCAGCCCGGGGGGAACTAGCTCAGATACGCAGTATTTT.

The gene calls are TRBV4-2 and TRBJ1-5; D uncertain. With 1 base removed from V and 4 bases from J, the gap between germline ends came to 5 bases. Per the germline V gene, CDR1 is LGHNA and CDR2 is YNFKEQ. The CDR3 has 13 residues. The CDR3 sequence is CASSQVLNQPQHF. The CDR3 region has the DNA TGTGCCAGCAGCCAAGTTCTAAATCAGCCCCAGCATTTT.

The genes are TRBV5-1 and TRBJ1-1; D unresolved. CDR1 and CDR2 from the germline V gene are SGHRS and YFSETQ. Trimming took off 1 base at V and 4 bases at J, with 5 bases between the two ends. This CDR3 spans 12 amino acids. This chain's CDR3 is CASSLLSTEAFF. The CDR3 DNA reads TGCGCCAGCAGCTTGCTGTCCACTGAAGCTTTCTTT. The whole variable domain, remainder taken from reference TRBV5-1 and TRBJ1-1, is KAGVTQTPRYLIKTRGQQVTLSCSPISGHRSVSWYQQTPGQGLQFLFEYFSETQRNKGNFPGRFSGRQFSNSRSEMNVSTLELGDSALYLCASSLLSTEAFFGQGTRLTVV.